This T cell receptor (beta chain) was recorded in a study of CXCR3-negative and CXCR3-positive naive CD8 T cells. Germline V gives CDR1 SEHNR, CDR2 FQNEAQ (reference sequence). The CDR3 is 14 residues long. As to this clonotype: Its cognate antigen is unknown.

UMI-labeled 5' RACE TRB cDNA libraries were prepared from the cells. No DNA is given; TCRdb re-called the 5' RACE reads and lists each CDR3 protein once. Recorded for this sample: tens of thousands of distinct CDR3 sequences. Overall study results and limits: In cryopreserved cells, CXCR3 expression partially decreased, and fresh PBMCs were used in most assays.

The TCR comes from a human donor in good health. Some clones in this sample may be carry-over from other donors' samples. The rearrangement uses TRBV7-9 and TRBJ2-2; TCRdb calls TRBD1, which cannot be checked without DNA. Sequenced: memory CD8+ T cells from blood. Here the CDR3 reads CASSRSTGTGELFF.